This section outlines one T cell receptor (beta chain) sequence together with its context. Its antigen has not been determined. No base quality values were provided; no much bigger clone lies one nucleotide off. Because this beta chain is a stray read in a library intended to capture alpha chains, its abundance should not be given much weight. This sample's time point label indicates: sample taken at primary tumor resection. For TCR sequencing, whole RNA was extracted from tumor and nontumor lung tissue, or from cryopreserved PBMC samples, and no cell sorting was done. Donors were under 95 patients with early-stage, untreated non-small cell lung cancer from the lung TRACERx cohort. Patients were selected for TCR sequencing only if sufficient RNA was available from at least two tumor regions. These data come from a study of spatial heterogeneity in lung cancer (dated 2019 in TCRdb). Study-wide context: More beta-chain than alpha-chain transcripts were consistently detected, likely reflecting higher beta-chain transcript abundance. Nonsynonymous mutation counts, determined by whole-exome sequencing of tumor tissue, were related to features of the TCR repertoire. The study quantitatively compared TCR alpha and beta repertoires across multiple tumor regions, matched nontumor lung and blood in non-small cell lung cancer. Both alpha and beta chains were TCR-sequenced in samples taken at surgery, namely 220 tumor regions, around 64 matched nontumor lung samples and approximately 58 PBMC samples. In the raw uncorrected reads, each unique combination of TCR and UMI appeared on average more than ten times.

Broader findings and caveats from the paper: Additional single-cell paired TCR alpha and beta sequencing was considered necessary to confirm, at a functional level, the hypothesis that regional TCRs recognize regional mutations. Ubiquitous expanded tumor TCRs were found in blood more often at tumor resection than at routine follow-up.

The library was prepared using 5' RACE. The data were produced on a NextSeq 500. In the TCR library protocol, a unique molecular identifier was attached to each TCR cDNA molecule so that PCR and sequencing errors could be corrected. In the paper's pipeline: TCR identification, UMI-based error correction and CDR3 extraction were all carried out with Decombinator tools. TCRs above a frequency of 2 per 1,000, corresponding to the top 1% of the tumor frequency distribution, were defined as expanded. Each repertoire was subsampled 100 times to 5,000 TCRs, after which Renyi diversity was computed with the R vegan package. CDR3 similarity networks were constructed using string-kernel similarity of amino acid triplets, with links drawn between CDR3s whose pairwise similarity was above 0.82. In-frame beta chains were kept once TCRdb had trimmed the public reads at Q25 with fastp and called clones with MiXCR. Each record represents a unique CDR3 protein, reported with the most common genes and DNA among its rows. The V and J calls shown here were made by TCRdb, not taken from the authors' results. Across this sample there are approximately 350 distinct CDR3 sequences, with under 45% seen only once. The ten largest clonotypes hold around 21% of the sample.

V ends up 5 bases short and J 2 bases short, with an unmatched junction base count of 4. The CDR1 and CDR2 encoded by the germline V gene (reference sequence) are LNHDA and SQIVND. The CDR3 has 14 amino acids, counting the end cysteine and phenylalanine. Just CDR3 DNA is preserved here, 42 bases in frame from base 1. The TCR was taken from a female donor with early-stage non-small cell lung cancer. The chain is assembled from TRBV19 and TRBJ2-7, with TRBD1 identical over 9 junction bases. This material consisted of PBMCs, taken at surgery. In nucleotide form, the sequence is TGTGCCAGTAGTCCCGGGACAGGGACCTACGAGCAGTACTTC. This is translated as CASSPGTGTYEQYF.